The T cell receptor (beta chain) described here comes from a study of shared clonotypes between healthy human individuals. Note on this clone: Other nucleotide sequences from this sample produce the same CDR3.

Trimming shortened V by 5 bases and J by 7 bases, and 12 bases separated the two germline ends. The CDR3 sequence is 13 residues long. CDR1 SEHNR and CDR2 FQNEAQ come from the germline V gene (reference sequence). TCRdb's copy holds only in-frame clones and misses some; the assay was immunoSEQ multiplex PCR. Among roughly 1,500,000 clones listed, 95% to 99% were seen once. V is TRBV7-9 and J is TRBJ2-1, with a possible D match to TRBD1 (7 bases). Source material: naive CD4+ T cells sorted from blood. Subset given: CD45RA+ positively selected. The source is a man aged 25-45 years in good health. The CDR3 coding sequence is TGTGCCAGCAGCCACAGGGGAGGAAATGAGCAGTTCTTC. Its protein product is CASSHRGGNEQFF.